The next 22 T cell receptor beta chains were all read from a single sample in a study of T cell responses to AZD1222 COVID-19 vaccine. The method was immunoSEQ multiplex PCR; TCRdb's version includes in-frame clones alone and lacks a portion of them. The sample lists 100,000 or so clones, roughly 84% seen once, with over 15% in the top ten. Sequenced here: peripheral blood, sampled on day 0 of AZD1222 vaccination. Receptors originate from an adult in good health.

The chain combines TRBV10-1 with TRBJ2-1; TRBD2 matches 12 bases. V shed 6 bases and J 8 bases; nucleotides not matched to a gene: 17. Germline CDR1 and CDR2: WNHNN and SYGVQD (reference sequence). The CDR3 covers 18 residues. The DNA of the CDR3 is TGCGCCAGCAGCCAAACCCTTGGACTAGCGGGGAACGGAGATGAGCAGTTCTTC. Protein product: CASSQTLGLAGNGDEQFF.

The gene calls are TRBV20-1 and TRBJ2-1; D unresolved. The CDR3 is 15 amino acids. Trimming took 3 bases from V and 2 from J, leaving 14 bases between them. The germline CDR1 and CDR2 sequences are DFQATT and SNEGSKA (reference sequence). The CDR3 DNA sequence: TGCAGTGCTAGTGCCGCACGAAAGCCCTACAATGAGCAGTTCTTC. Its translation is CSASAARKPYNEQFF.

This chain links TRBV24-1 with TRBJ1-3; D is unresolved. CDR1 KGHDR and CDR2 SFDVKD come from the germline V gene. There are 13 residues in the CDR3. The V end lost 4 bases, the J end lost 4 bases, and 7 bases lay between the germline ends. The CDR3: CATSDRHGNTIYF. The CDR3 DNA follows: TGTGCCACCAGTGACCGGCACGGAAACACCATATATTTT.

V is TRBV2 and J is TRBJ1-5; TRBD1 agrees at 10 bases. The V segment lost 7 bases and the J segment 0 bases; nucleotides outside the gene matches: 6. CDR1 and CDR2 (germline): SNHLY, FYNNEI. The CDR3 runs to 16 residues. The CDR3 DNA reads TGTGCCAGCAAGGGACAGGGGCCACTTAGCAATCAGCCCCAGCATTTT. This translates into CASKGQGPLSNQPQHF.

This clone was observed a single time. The chain uses TRBV6-5 and TRBJ2-2; D is perhaps TRBD1 (5 bases). CDR1 is MNHEY, CDR2 SVGAGI, per germline. Trimming shortened V by 6 bases and J by 6 bases, and 14 bases separated the two germline ends. The CDR3 extends over 14 amino acids. The CDR3 sequence: CASRPTESPGELFF. The DNA for the CDR3 is TGTGCCAGCAGGCCGACAGAGTCACCCGGGGAGCTGTTTTTT.

The rearrangement joins TRBV20-1 to TRBJ1-6; D is possibly TRBD1 (6 bases). The V gene lost 3 bases and the J gene lost 5 bases, with 8 bases spanning the gap. Germline lookup yields CDR1 DFQATT and CDR2 SNEGSKA (reference sequence). The CDR3 is made up of 13 amino acids. The CDR3 nucleotides read TGCAGTGCTAGTAGGGGGAATAATTCACCCCTCCACTTT. Protein: CSASRGNNSPLHF.

The gene calls are TRBV2 and TRBJ2-5; tentatively, D is TRBD2 (5 bases). CDR3 length equals 14 residues. The germline V gene encodes CDR1 SNHLY and CDR2 FYNNEI. Trimming removed 5 bases at V and 5 bases at J, with 15 bases between. The CDR3 nucleotides read TGTGCCAGCAGTTATAGGGAGATGGATGAGACCCAGTACTTC. Its translation is CASSYREMDETQYF.

The chain combines TRBV10-3 with TRBJ1-6; D not resolved. This CDR3 contains 12 residues. Trimming shortened V by 7 bases and J by 5 bases, and 6 bases separated the two germline ends. From germline, CDR1 is ENHRY and CDR2 SYGVKD. DNA for the CDR3: TGTGCCATCAATGGAGATAATTCACCCCTCCACTTT. Protein: CAINGDNSPLHF.

A note on this clone: Other DNA sequences from this sample encode an identical CDR3 as well. The chain employs TRBV6-1 and TRBJ1-6; TRBD1 aligns across 8 bases. CDR1 is MNHNS and CDR2 is SASEGT in the germline V gene. V was pared by 0 bases and J by 7 bases, with 2 bases of the junction left unmatched. The CDR3 consists of 15 residues. DNA for the CDR3: TGTGCCAGCAGTGAAGCAGGACAGGGCAATTCACCCCTCCACTTT. Translated, it gives CASSEAGQGNSPLHF.

The chain combines TRBV5-8 with TRBJ1-5; TRBD1 might be the D (5 bases). Trimming took off 4 bases at V and 6 bases at J, with 20 bases between the two ends. There are 16 residues in the CDR3. The germline CDR1 and CDR2 sequences are SGHTS and YDEGEE. The CDR3 nucleotides read TGTGCCAGCAGCCCCCATCCAGGGAGTAGCGGTCAGCCCCAGCATTTT. As protein: CASSPHPGSSGQPQHF.

This clone was counted only a few times. The genes are TRBV28 and TRBJ1-1; tentative D call: TRBD1 (5 bases). V lost 4 bases, J lost 11 bases, and 11 bases lay in between. Germline CDR1 is MDHEN and CDR2 is SYDVKM. The CDR3 contains 11 residues. CDR3 bases: TGTGCCAGCAGTTCCCTCGGGGGGGCTTTCTTT. Amino acids: CASSSLGGAFF.

V is TRBV6-1 and J is TRBJ2-1; D is unresolved. This CDR3 comprises 15 residues. Germline CDR1 reads MNHNS; CDR2 reads SASEGT. V lost 0 bases and J lost 0, with 6 bases in between. The CDR3 loop is CASSEAVLSYNEQFF. In DNA form, the CDR3 reads TGTGCCAGCAGTGAAGCGGTCCTCTCCTACAATGAGCAGTTCTTC.

The genes are TRBV25-1 and TRBJ2-5; D uncertain. CDR1 is MGHDK, CDR2 SYGVNS, per germline. CDR3 size: 14 residues. Trimming cost V 4 bases and J 3 bases, with 12 bases left between them. The CDR3 DNA sequence: TGTGCCAGCAGTGCACCCTTACAGAAAGAGACCCAGTACTTC. It specifies CASSAPLQKETQYF.

The chain is built from TRBV7-2 and TRBJ1-3, with D perhaps TRBD1 (5 bases). The CDR3 loop spans 16 amino acids. Germline CDR1 SGHTA, CDR2 FQGNSA. Trimming left V 5 bases short and J 0 bases short, with 14 bases between. The CDR3 bases are TGTGCCAGCAGCCCGCGGGGGTGGAGCTCTGGAAACACCATATATTTT. Encoded protein: CASSPRGWSSGNTIYF. Full variable domain (remainder filled in from reference TRBV7-2 and TRBJ1-3): GAGVSQSPSNKVTEKGKDVELRCDPISGHTALYWYRQSLGQGLEFLIYFQGNSAPDKSGLPSDRFSAERTGGSVSTLTIQRTQQEDSAVYLCASSPRGWSSGNTIYFGEGSWLTVV.

The chain has TRBV28 and TRBJ1-2; tentative D call: TRBD1 (5 bases). This CDR3 contains 14 residues. CDR1 and CDR2 (germline): MDHEN, SYDVKM. Trimming pared 5 bases from V and 1 base from J, leaving 11 bases between. The CDR3 reads CASSGTQGNYGYTF. Here the CDR3 DNA reads TGTGCCAGCAGTGGGACCCAGGGTAACTATGGCTACACCTTC.

V usage is TRBV19 and J usage is TRBJ2-5; D is possibly TRBD2 (6 bases). CDR3 length: 13 residues. Germline CDR1 LNHDA, CDR2 SQIVND (reference sequence). Trimming pared 4 bases from V and 5 bases from J, leaving 11 bases between. DNA for the CDR3: TGTGCCAGTAGTACAGGCGGGAAGGAGACCCAGTACTTC. This sequence encodes CASSTGGKETQYF. The whole variable domain, filled in from reference TRBV19 and TRBJ2-5, reads DGGITQSPKYLFRKEGQNVTLSCEQNLNHDAMYWYRQDPGQGLRLIYYSQIVNDFQKGDIAEGYSVSREKKESFPLTVTSAQKNPTAFYLCASSTGGKETQYFGPGTRLLVL.

V usage is TRBV6-5 and J usage is TRBJ1-6; 8 nucleotides line up with TRBD1. The CDR3 runs to 15 residues. Germline CDR1 reads MNHEY; CDR2 reads SVGAGI. With V trimmed by 8 bases and J by 10 bases, 13 bases remained unmatched. The CDR3 reads CASRTGQGSFSPLHF. CDR3 nucleotide sequence: TGTGCCAGCCGTACTGGACAGGGATCGTTCTCACCCCTCCACTTT.

The rearrangement links TRBV30 to TRBJ2-2; no clear D. The V gene lost 5 bases and the J gene lost 6 bases, with 19 bases spanning the gap. The germline V gene has CDR1 GTSNPN and CDR2 SVGIG (reference sequence). The CDR3 is 15 amino acids. The CDR3: CAWLLGRTTAGELFF. In DNA form, the CDR3 reads TGTGCCTGGCTCCTCGGGCGTACCACAGCCGGGGAGCTGTTTTTT.

The V and J genes are TRBV28 and TRBJ2-1; possible D gene TRBD1, 5 bases. Germline-derived CDR1 and CDR2 are MDHEN and SYDVKM. V was clipped by 6 bases and J by 7 bases, with 25 bases between them. CDR3 size: 17 residues. The CDR3: CASRPPAGGGPGNEQFF. The CDR3 nucleotides are TGTGCCAGCAGACCCCCCGCTGGTGGTGGTCCAGGGAATGAGCAGTTCTTC.

The chain combines TRBV19 with TRBJ2-7; TRBD1 matches at 7 bases. The V segment lost 4 bases and the J segment 2 bases; nucleotides outside the gene matches: 14. The length of the CDR3 is 17 residues. Germline CDR1 is LNHDA and CDR2 is SQIVND (reference sequence). This CDR3 is CASSRFMPRDRTYEQYF. In DNA form, the CDR3 reads TGTGCCAGTAGTAGATTTATGCCCCGGGACAGAACCTACGAGCAGTACTTC.

V gene TRBV15 combines with J gene TRBJ1-2; 7 bases align to TRBD1. The V segment lost 0 bases and the J segment 8 bases; nucleotides outside the gene matches: 12. This CDR3 comprises 16 residues. Looked up from germline, CDR1 is LNHNV and CDR2 is YYDKDF (reference sequence). This CDR3 reads CATSRDQGGRRVGYTF. In DNA, the CDR3 is TGTGCCACCAGCAGAGATCAGGGGGGTCGAAGGGTGGGCTACACCTTC.

V is TRBV6-6 and J is TRBJ1-3; D is ambiguous. The CDR3 covers 13 residues. The germline gives CDR1 MNHNY, CDR2 SVGAGI (reference sequence). V lost 6 bases and J lost 4, with 10 bases in between. CDR3 in amino acids: CASSPISGNTIYF. In nucleotides, the CDR3 is TGTGCCAGCAGCCCGATCAGCGGAAACACCATATATTTT.